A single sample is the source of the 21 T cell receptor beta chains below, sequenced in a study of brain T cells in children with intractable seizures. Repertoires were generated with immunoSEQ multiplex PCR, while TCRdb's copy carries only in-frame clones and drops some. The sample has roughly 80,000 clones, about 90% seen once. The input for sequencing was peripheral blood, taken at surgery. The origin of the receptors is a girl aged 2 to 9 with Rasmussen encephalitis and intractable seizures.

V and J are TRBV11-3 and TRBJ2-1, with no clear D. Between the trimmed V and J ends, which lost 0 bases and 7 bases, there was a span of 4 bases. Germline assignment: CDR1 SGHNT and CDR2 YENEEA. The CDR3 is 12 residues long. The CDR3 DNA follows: TGTGCCAGCAGCTTAGACGGGAATGAGCAGTTCTTC. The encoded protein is CASSLDGNEQFF.

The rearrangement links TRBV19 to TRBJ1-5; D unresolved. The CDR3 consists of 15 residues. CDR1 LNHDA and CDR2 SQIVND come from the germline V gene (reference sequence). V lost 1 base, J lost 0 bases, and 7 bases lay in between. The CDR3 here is CASSIVLSSNQPQHF. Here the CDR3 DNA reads TGTGCCAGTAGTATAGTCCTCTCTAGCAATCAGCCCCAGCATTTT.

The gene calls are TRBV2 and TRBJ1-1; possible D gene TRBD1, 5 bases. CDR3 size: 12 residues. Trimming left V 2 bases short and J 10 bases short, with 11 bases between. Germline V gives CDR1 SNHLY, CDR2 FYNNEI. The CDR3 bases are TGTGCCAGCAGTGAATGGGGCGAGGGAGCTTTCTTT. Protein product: CASSEWGEGAFF.

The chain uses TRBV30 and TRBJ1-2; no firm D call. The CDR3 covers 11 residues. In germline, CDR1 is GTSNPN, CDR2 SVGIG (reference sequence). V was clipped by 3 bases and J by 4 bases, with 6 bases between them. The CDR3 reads CAWRQSYGYTF. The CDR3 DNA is TGTGCCTGGAGACAGTCCTATGGCTACACCTTC. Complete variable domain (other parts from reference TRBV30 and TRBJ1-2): SQTIHQWPATLVQPVGSPLSLECTVEGTSNPNLYWYRQAAGRGLQLLFYSVGIGQISSEVPQNLSASRPQDRQFILSSKKLLLSDSGFYLCAWRQSYGYTFGSGTRLTVV.

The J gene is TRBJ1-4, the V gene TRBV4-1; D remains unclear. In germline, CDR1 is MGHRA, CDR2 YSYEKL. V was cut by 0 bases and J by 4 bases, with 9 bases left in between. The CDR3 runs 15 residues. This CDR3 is CASSQDTDFNEKLFF. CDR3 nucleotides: TGCGCCAGCAGCCAAGATACGGACTTTAATGAAAAACTGTTTTTT.

CDR3 protein: CASSQPDRFSGAETQYF. The CDR3 region has the DNA TGCGCCAGCAGCCAACCGGACCGCTTCTCAGGGGCAGAGACCCAGTACTTC. V usage is TRBV4-1 and J usage is TRBJ2-5; tentative D call: TRBD1 (6 bases). The CDR3 has 17 residues. CDR1 and CDR2 from the germline V gene are MGHRA and YSYEKL. Trimming pared 2 bases from V and 4 bases from J, leaving 20 bases between.

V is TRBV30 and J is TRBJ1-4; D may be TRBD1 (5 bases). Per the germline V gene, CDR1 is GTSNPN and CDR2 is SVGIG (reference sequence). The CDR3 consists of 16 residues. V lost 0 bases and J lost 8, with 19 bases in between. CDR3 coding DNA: TGTGCCTGGAGTGTACTTGGGTGGGGCCCTACCGAAAAACTGTTTTTT. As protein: CAWSVLGWGPTEKLFF.

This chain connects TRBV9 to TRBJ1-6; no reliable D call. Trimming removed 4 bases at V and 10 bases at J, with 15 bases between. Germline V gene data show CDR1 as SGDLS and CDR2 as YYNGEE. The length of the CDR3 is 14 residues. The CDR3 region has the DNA TGTGCCAGCAGCCCCTTAATTGGGAGGTCACCCCTCCACTTT. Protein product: CASSPLIGRSPLHF.

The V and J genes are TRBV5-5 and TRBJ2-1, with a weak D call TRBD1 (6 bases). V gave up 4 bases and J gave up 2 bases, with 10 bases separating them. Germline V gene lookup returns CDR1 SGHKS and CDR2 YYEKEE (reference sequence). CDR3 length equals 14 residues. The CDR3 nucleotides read TGTGCCAGCAGCCTGAGGACAGCCTACAATGAGCAGTTCTTC. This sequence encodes CASSLRTAYNEQFF.

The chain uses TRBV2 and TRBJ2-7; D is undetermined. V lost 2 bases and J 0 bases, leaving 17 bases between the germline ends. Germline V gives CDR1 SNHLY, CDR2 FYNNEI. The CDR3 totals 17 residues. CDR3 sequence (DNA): TGTGCCAGCAGTGAAATAGGACGAAGGACCCTCTCCTACGAGCAGTACTTC. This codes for CASSEIGRRTLSYEQYF.

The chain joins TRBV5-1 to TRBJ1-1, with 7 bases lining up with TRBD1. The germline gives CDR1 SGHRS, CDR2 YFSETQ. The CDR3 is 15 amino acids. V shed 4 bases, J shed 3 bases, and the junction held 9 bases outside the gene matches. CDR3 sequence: CASSLRIGGHTEAFF. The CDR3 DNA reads TGCGCCAGCAGCCTCCGAATAGGGGGCCACACTGAAGCTTTCTTT. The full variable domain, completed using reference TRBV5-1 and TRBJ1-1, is KAGVTQTPRYLIKTRGQQVTLSCSPISGHRSVSWYQQTPGQGLQFLFEYFSETQRNKGNFPGRFSGRQFSNSRSEMNVSTLELGDSALYLCASSLRIGGHTEAFFGQGTRLTVV.

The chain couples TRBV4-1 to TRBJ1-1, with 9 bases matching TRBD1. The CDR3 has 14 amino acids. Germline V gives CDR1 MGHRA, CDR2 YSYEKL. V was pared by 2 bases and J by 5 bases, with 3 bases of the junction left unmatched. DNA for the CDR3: TGCGCCAGCAGCCAAAGGACAGGGGAAACTGAAGCTTTCTTT. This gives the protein CASSQRTGETEAFF.

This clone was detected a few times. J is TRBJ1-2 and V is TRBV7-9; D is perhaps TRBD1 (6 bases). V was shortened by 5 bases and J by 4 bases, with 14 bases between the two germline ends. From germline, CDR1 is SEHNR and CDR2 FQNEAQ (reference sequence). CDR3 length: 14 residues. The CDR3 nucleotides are TGTGCCAGCAGCAACAACAGGGTACCCTATGGCTACACCTTC. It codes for CASSNNRVPYGYTF.

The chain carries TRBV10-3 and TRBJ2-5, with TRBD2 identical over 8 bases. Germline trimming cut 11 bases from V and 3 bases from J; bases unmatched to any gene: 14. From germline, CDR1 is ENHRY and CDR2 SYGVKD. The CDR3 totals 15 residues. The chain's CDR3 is CALSPRGGLKETQYF. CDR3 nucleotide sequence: TGTGCCCTTTCCCCCCGGGGGGGCCTAAAAGAGACCCAGTACTTC.

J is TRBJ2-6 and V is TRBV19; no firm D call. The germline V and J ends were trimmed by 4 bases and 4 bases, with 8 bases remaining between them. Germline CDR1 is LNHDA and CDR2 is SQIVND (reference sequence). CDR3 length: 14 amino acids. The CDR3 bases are TGTGCCAGTAGTACCACTAACGGGGCCAACGTCCTGACTTTC. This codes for CASSTTNGANVLTF.

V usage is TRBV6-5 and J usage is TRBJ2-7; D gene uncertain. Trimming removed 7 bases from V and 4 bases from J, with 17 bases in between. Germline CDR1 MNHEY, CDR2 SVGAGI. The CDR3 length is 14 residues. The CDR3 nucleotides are TGTGCCAGCACCCAGGACGGCGCGGATTACGAGCAGTACTTC. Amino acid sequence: CASTQDGADYEQYF.

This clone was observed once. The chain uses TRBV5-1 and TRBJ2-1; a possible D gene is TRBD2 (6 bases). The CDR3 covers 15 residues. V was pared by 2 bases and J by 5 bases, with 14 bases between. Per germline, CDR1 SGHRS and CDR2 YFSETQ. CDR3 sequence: CASSLGAGWNNEQFF. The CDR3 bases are TGCGCCAGCAGCTTAGGGGCGGGGTGGAACAATGAGCAGTTCTTC.

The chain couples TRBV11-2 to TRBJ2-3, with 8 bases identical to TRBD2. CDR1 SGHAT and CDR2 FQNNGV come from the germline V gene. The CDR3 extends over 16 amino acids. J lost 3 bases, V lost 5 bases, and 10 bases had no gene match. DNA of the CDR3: TGTGCCAGCAGCCCCGGTAGGGGCGGGAGGACAGATACGCAGTATTTT. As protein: CASSPGRGGRTDTQYF. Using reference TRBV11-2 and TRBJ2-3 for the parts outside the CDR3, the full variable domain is EAGVAQSPRYKIIEKRQSVAFWCNPISGHATLYWYQQILGQGPKLLIQFQNNGVVDDSQLPKDRFSAERLKGVDSTLKIQPAKLEDSAVYLCASSPGRGGRTDTQYFGPGTRLTVL.

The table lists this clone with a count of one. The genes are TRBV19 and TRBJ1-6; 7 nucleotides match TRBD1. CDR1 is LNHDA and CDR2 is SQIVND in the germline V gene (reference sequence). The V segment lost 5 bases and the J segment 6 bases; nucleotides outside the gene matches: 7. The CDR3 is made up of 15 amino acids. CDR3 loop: CASSEDRSTNSPLHF. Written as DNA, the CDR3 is TGTGCCAGTAGTGAGGACAGGTCGACTAATTCACCCCTCCACTTT.

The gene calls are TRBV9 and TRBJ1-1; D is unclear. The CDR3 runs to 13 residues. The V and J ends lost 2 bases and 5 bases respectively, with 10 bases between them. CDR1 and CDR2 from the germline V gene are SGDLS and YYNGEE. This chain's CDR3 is CASSVEGRTEAFF. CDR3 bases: TGTGCCAGCAGCGTGGAAGGGAGGACTGAAGCTTTCTTT.

CDR3 coding DNA: TGTGCCAGCAGCTTGGGGGCTCTCTATGGCTACACCTTC. Translation: CASSLGALYGYTF. The rearrangement uses TRBV11-3 and TRBJ1-2; a possible D gene is TRBD1 (6 bases). This CDR3 has 13 amino acids. The germline CDR1 and CDR2 sequences are SGHNT and YENEEA. The ends were cut back, 3 bases at V and 4 bases at J, with 9 bases in the middle.